This T cell receptor beta chain was profiled in a study of identical twins. TCRdb re-derived calls from the 5' RACE reads in MiXCR, one entry per CDR3 protein. The profile shows about 690,000 distinct CDR3 sequences, approximately 6% of them singletons. The CDR3 is 15 residues long. J lost 5 bases, V lost 3 bases, and 7 bases had no gene match. Per the germline V gene, CDR1 is SGHDT and CDR2 is YYEEEE. This clonotype was observed many times. Sequencing was carried out using naive T cells sorted from blood. This rearrangement joins TRBV5-6 to TRBJ1-5, with 8 bases that match TRBD1. The sequence was obtained from a man aged 18 to 30 in good health. CDR3: CASSSTGGGHQPQHF. The DNA of the CDR3 is TGTGCCAGCAGCTCAACAGGGGGGGGCCATCAGCCCCAGCATTTT.